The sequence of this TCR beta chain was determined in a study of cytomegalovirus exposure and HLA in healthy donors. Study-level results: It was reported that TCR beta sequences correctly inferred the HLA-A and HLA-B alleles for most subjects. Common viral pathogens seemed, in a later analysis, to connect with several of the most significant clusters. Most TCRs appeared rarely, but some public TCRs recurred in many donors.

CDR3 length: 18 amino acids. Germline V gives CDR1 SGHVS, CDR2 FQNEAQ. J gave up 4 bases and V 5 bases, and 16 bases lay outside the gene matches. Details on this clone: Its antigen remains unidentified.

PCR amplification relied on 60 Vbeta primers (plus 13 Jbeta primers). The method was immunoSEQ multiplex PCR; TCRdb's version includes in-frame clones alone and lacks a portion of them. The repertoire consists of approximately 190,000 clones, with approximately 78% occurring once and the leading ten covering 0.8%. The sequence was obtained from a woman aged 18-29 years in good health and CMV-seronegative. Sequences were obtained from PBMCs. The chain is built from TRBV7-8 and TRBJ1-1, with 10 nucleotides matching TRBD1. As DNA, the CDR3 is TGTGCCAGCAGCCCTGAACAGGTCGGGACAGGGGATGGCACTGAAGCTTTCTTT. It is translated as CASSPEQVGTGDGTEAFF. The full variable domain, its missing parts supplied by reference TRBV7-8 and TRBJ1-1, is GAGVSQSPRYKVAKRGQDVALRCDPISGHVSLFWYQQALGQGPEFLTYFQNEAQLDKSGLPSDRFFAERPEGSVSTLKIQRTQQEDSAVYLCASSPEQVGTGDGTEAFFGQGTRLTVV.